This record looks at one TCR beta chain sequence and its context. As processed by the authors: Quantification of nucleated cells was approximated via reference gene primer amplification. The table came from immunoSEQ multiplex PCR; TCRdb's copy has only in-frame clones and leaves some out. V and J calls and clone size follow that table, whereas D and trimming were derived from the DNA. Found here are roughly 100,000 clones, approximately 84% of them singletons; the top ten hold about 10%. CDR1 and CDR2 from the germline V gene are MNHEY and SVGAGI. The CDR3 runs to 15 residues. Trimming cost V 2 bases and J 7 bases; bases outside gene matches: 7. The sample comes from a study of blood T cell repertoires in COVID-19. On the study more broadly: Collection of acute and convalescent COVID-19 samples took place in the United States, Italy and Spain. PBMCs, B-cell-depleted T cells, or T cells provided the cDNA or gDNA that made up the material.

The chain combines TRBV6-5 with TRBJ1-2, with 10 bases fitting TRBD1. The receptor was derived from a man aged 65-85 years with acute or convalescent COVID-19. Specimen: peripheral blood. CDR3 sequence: CASSYADRGSGGYTF. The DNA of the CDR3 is TGTGCCAGCAGTTACGCGGACAGGGGGTCGGGTGGCTACACCTTC.